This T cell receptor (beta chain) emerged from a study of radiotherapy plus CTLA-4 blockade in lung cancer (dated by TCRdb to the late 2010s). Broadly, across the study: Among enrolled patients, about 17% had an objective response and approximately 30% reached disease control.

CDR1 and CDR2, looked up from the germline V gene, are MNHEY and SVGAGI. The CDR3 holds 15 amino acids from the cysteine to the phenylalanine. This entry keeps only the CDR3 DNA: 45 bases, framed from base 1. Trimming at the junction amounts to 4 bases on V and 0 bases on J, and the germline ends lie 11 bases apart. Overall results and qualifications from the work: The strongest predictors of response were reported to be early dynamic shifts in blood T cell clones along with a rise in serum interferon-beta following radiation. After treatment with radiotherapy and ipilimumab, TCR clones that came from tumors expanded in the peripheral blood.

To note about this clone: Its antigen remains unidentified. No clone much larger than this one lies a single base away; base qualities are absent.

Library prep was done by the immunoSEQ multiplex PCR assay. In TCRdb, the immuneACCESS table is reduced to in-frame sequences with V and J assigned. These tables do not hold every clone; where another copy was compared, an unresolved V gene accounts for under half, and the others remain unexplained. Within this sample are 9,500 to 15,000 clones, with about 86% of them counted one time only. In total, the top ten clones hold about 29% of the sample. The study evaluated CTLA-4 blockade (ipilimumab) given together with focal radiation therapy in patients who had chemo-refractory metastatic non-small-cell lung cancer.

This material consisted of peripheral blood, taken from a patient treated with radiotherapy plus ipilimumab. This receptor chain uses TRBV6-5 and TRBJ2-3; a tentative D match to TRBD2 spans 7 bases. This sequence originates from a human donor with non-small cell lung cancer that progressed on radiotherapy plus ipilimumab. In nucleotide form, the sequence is TGTGCCAGCAGTTTAGGGGGGGTTAGCACAGATACGCAGTATTTT. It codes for CASSLGGVSTDTQYF.